This T cell receptor beta chain was sequenced during a study of cytomegalovirus exposure and HLA in healthy donors. The V gene's germline CDR1 is SEHNR and CDR2 FQNEAQ (reference sequence). Losses at the gene ends were 1 base for V and 5 bases for J; bases not matched to a gene: 7. This CDR3 has 16 amino acids. PCR employed 60 Vbeta and 13 Jbeta primers. Only in-frame clones appear in the TCRdb table, and some are missing; sequencing was by immunoSEQ multiplex PCR. The profile shows about 83,000 clones, 70% to 75% of them singletons. This receptor was identified in a man aged 60 to 75 in good health and CMV-seronegative. The chain couples TRBV7-9 to TRBJ2-5, with TRBD2 matching over 10 bases. Sample: PBMCs. In DNA, the CDR3 is TGTGCCAGCAGCTTAGGAACTAGCGGGGCGGCGGAGACCCAGTACTTC. Protein sequence: CASSLGTSGAAETQYF.